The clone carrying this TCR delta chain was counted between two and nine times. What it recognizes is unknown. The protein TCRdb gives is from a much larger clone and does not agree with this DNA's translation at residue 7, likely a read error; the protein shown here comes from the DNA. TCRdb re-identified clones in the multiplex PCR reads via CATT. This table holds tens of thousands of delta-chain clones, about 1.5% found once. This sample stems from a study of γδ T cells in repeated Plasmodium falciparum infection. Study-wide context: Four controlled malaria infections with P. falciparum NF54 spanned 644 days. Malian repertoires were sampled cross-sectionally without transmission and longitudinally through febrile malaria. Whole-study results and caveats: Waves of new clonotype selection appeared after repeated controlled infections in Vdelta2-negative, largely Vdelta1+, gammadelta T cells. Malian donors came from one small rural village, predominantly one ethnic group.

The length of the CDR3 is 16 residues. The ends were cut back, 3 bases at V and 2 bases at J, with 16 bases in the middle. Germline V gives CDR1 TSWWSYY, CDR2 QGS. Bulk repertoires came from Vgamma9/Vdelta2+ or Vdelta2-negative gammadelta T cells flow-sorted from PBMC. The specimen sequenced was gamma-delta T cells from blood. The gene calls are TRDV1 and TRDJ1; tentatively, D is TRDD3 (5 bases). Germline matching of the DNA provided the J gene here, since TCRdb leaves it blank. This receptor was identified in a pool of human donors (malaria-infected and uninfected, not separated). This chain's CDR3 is CALGEPSYAETDKLIF. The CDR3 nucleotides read TGTGCTCTTGGGGAGCCATCATACGCTGAAACCGATAAACTCATCTTT.